This TCR beta chain was identified during a study of blood T cell repertoires in COVID-19. Turning to the study itself: T cells, B-cell-depleted T cells, or PBMCs supplied cDNA or gDNA.

As processed by the authors: Amplification from reference gene primers served as the basis for estimated nucleated cell counts. The protocol was immunoSEQ multiplex PCR, while the TCRdb copy is restricted to in-frame clones and leaves out a portion. V and J calls and clone size are those listed in that table; D and trimming were worked out from the DNA. Found here are tens of thousands of clones, approximately 80% of them singletons; the top ten hold 32%. Sequenced material: peripheral blood. The receptor comes from a human donor in a cohort sampled during active COVID-19.

CDR3 amino acids: CATRGREGLDTDTQYF. CDR3 sequence (DNA): TGTGCCACCAGGGGGCGGGAGGGCCTGGACACAGATACGCAGTATTTT. The chain couples TRBV10-3 to TRBJ2-3, with D maybe TRBD2 (9 bases). The CDR3 runs 16 residues. Germline assignment: CDR1 ENHRY and CDR2 SYGVKD. The germline V and J ends were trimmed by 10 bases and 2 bases, with 22 bases remaining between them.